This T cell receptor beta chain was sequenced in a study of T cell responses to AZD1222 COVID-19 vaccine. Regarding the study as a whole: Donors skewed white British and female; clonal diversity was possibly underestimated. Baseline antibody screening turned up just a handful of seropositive AZD1222 recipients. After two AZD1222 doses, spike-specific TCR breadth and depth rose versus day 0. Spike-spanning, vaccine-associated CD4 TCRs were dominant at 160-218 and 743-854.

Germline V CDR1 and CDR2: SNHLY, FYNNEI. The ends lost 6 bases at V and 9 bases at J; junction bases unmatched: 8. The CDR3 sequence is 15 residues long. The data were produced by immunoSEQ multiplex PCR, yet TCRdb's version contains in-frame clones alone and is incomplete. The data hold more than 150,000 clones, with just under 90% observed a single time. Note on this clone: Antigen unknown.

The sequence was obtained from an adult in good health. The source material was peripheral blood, sampled on day 0 of AZD1222 vaccination. The chain employs TRBV2 and TRBJ2-1, with 13 bases aligning to TRBD2. The CDR3 loop is CASRGTSGIIGEQFF. The CDR3 bases are TGTGCCAGCAGGGGGACTAGCGGGATAATCGGTGAGCAGTTCTTC.